This T cell receptor beta chain was captured by sequencing in a study of cytomegalovirus exposure and HLA in healthy donors. Broader study findings: Several V segments, TRBV6-2 and TRBV6-3 among them, could not be told apart and were dropped. The authors enumerated over 150 TCR beta chains as linked to cytomegalovirus. Earlier analysis found most TCR beta V segments productive about 87% or about 30% of the time.

The CDR3 contains 16 residues. The V gene end was trimmed by 3 bases and the J gene end by 2 bases; junction bases not matched to a gene: 7. In germline, CDR1 is SGHRS, CDR2 YFSETQ. As to this clone: Its antigen is currently unknown.

PCR amplification relied on 60 Vbeta primers (plus 13 Jbeta primers). The table came from immunoSEQ multiplex PCR; TCRdb's copy has only in-frame clones and leaves some out. The data hold under 200,000 clones, with 78% observed a single time. The chain uses TRBV5-1 and TRBJ2-1; 8 nucleotides align to TRBD2. Material for sequencing was PBMCs. This sequence originates from a woman aged 40 to 50 in good health and CMV-seronegative. The CDR3 here is CASSSTSSGAYNEQFF. CDR3 sequence (DNA): TGCGCCAGCAGCTCGACGAGTAGCGGGGCCTACAATGAGCAGTTCTTC.